This entry lists 21 T cell receptor beta chains sequenced from one sample in a study of T cell responses to AZD1222 COVID-19 vaccine. The data were produced by immunoSEQ multiplex PCR, yet TCRdb's version contains in-frame clones alone and is incomplete. Of around 120,000 clones in the sample, about 88% are singletons; the top ten hold around 10%. The sample here was peripheral blood, taken on day 0 of AZD1222 vaccination. The receptors here all came from an adult in good health.

The chain couples TRBV21-1 to TRBJ1-5; no check of the table's D call, TRBD1, against the DNA was made. TRBV21-1 is marked as a pseudogene. This CDR3 contains 18 residues. The CDR3 loop is CASSFTGTGENSNQPQHF. The CDR3 nucleotides are TGTGCCAGCAGCTTTACCGGGACAGGGGAGAATAGCAATCAGCCCCAGCATTTT.

CDR3 bases: TGTGCCAGCAGTTACGGGCTAGCGACCTACGAGCAGTACTTC. It yields the protein CASSYGLATYEQYF. The gene calls are TRBV6-5 and TRBJ2-7, with D possibly TRBD2 on 6 matching bases. CDR1 is MNHEY, CDR2 SVGAGI, per germline. With 2 bases removed from V and 2 bases from J, the gap between germline ends came to 10 bases. This CDR3 has 14 amino acids.

The chain is built from TRBV29-1 and TRBJ1-4; 10 bases line up with TRBD1. The trim removed 5 bases at V and 3 bases at J, leaving 12 bases unmatched. The CDR3 covers 17 residues. Germline CDR1 reads SQVTM; CDR2 reads ANQGSEA. CDR3 amino acids: CSVQDRGTSWPNEKLFF. The CDR3 DNA reads TGCAGCGTTCAGGACAGGGGGACCTCTTGGCCTAATGAAAAACTGTTTTTT.

V and J are TRBV6-5 and TRBJ1-3; 7 positions match TRBD1. Germline V gene data show CDR1 as MNHEY and CDR2 as SVGAGI. This CDR3 region has 14 residues. V lost 2 bases and J lost 2; bases outside the gene matches: 0. The CDR3 nucleotides read TGTGCCAGCAGTTACGGGACAGCTGGAAACACCATATATTTT. Its protein is CASSYGTAGNTIYF.

This chain links TRBV19 with TRBJ2-4; TRBD2 is a possible D gene (5 bases). This CDR3 region has 19 residues. CDR1 is LNHDA, CDR2 SQIVND, per germline (reference sequence). The germline V and J ends were trimmed by 1 base and 0 bases, with 19 bases remaining between them. The CDR3 nucleotides read TGTGCCAGTAGTATAGGCCTCCCTCGAGGGCCCAAAGCCAAAAACATTCAGTACTTC. This sequence encodes CASSIGLPRGPKAKNIQYF.

The gene calls are TRBV7-8 and TRBJ2-7; D unresolved. CDR1 and CDR2 from the germline V gene are SGHVS and FQNEAQ. Trimming shortened V by 5 bases and J by 5 bases, and 10 bases separated the two germline ends. The CDR3 loop spans 12 amino acids. The CDR3 nucleotides are TGTGCCAGCAGCCGAGACGGTAACGAGCAGTACTTC. Translated, it gives CASSRDGNEQYF.

The chain carries TRBV6-2 or TRBV6-3 and TRBJ2-3, with D unclear. Looked up from germline, CDR1 is MNHEY and CDR2 is SVGEGT. CDR3 length: 12 residues. V was shortened by 2 bases and J by 1 base, with 1 base between the two germline ends. CDR3 coding DNA: TGTGCCAGCAGTTACGGCACAGATACGCAGTATTTT. As protein: CASSYGTDTQYF.

The chain has TRBV4-1 and TRBJ2-1; D is possibly TRBD1 or TRBD2 (5 bases each). The V end was cut by 3 bases, the J end by 8 bases, with 14 bases between. The CDR3 loop spans 14 amino acids. CDR1 is MGHRA and CDR2 is YSYEKL in the germline V gene. The DNA of the CDR3 is TGCGCCAGCAGCCACGTTCAAAGGGGAGATGAGCAGTTCTTC. Its protein is CASSHVQRGDEQFF.

The genes are TRBV30 and TRBJ1-1; tentative D call: TRBD1 (6 bases). With 0 bases removed from V and 3 bases from J, the gap between germline ends came to 14 bases. Germline CDR1 and CDR2: GTSNPN and SVGIG (reference sequence). This CDR3 has 15 residues. The DNA for the CDR3 is TGTGCCTGGAGTGTCCTTGGGGGGCTGGACACTGAAGCTTTCTTT. Translating it yields CAWSVLGGLDTEAFF.

Here the CDR3 reads CAWSVGEGVDEQFF. CDR3 bases: TGTGCCTGGAGTGTAGGGGAGGGTGTCGATGAGCAGTTCTTC. The genes are TRBV30 and TRBJ2-1, with 7 bases that match TRBD2. Germline V gene sequence: CDR1 GTSNPN, CDR2 SVGIG (reference sequence). V was pared by 0 bases and J by 8 bases, with 7 bases of the junction left unmatched. The CDR3 consists of 14 residues.

The CDR3 nucleotides read TGTGCCAGCAGCGGGGGACTAGCGGCCTTCTCCTACGAGCAGTACTTC. This gives the protein CASSGGLAAFSYEQYF. The chain has TRBV5-5 and TRBJ2-7, with TRBD2 matching over 11 bases. The ends lost 4 bases at V and 0 bases at J; junction bases unmatched: 6. CDR1 is SGHKS and CDR2 is YYEKEE in the germline V gene (reference sequence). The CDR3 is 16 residues long.

A single count supports this clone. The chain is built from TRBV5-1 and TRBJ1-4; D gene ambiguous. The CDR3 has 15 amino acids. CDR1 SGHRS and CDR2 YFSETQ come from the germline V gene. V was shortened by 4 bases and J by 5 bases, with 15 bases between the two germline ends. The CDR3 DNA reads as TGCGCCAGCAGCGATAGGAAGACTCAAAATGAAAAACTGTTTTTT. This sequence encodes CASSDRKTQNEKLFF.

This rearrangement joins TRBV27 to TRBJ1-1; D call uncertain. The CDR3 has 11 residues. Per the germline V gene, CDR1 is MNHEY and CDR2 is SMNVEV (reference sequence). The V and J ends lost 6 bases and 5 bases respectively, with 7 bases between them. Here the CDR3 DNA reads TGTGCCAGCAGCTTCGGTACTGAAGCTTTCTTT. This encodes CASSFGTEAFF.

The rearrangement uses TRBV4-2 and TRBJ2-3; perhaps TRBD2 as D (6 bases). Trimming took off 4 bases at V and 0 bases at J, with 14 bases between the two ends. CDR1 is LGHNA, CDR2 YNFKEQ, per germline. This CDR3 has 16 amino acids. CDR3 region: CASSRGVAVSTDTQYF. The CDR3 coding sequence is TGTGCCAGCAGCCGAGGGGTAGCGGTTAGCACAGATACGCAGTATTTT.

The chain couples TRBV28 to TRBJ1-5, with TRBD1 as a possible D gene (5 bases). CDR3 length: 14 amino acids. Germline CDR1 reads MDHEN; CDR2 reads SYDVKM. Trimming cost V 4 bases and J 3 bases, with 10 bases left between them. The CDR3 DNA sequence: TGTGCCAGCAGTTCCGGGACTCTCAATCAGCCCCAGCATTTT. Its protein product is CASSSGTLNQPQHF.

This clone was seen only once. The CDR3 bases are TGTGCCAGCAGTTACTCGGGGTACACTATCTACGAGCAGTACTTC. Translating it yields CASSYSGYTIYEQYF. The chain employs TRBV6-5 and TRBJ2-7; no definite D call. This CDR3 contains 15 residues. V was pared by 0 bases and J by 3 bases, with 12 bases between. Germline CDR1 is MNHEY and CDR2 is SVGAGI.

The chain recombines TRBV5-8 with TRBJ1-3; no clear D. Germline-derived CDR1 and CDR2 are SGHTS and YDEGEE. Trimming cost V 4 bases and J 4 bases, with 9 bases left between them. The CDR3 has 13 residues. This chain's CDR3 is CASSQTPGNTIYF. The CDR3 DNA follows: TGTGCCAGCAGCCAAACGCCCGGAAACACCATATATTTT.

The chain uses TRBV28 and TRBJ1-4; D remains unclear. V was cut by 3 bases and J by 2 bases, with 7 bases left in between. Germline V lookup: CDR1 MDHEN, CDR2 SYDVKM. CDR3 length: 14 amino acids. The CDR3 sequence is CASSFFSTNEKLFF. Here the CDR3 DNA reads TGTGCCAGCAGTTTTTTTTCTACTAATGAAAAACTGTTTTTT. The complete variable domain, with remaining parts taken from reference TRBV28 and TRBJ1-4, reads DVKVTQSSRYLVKRTGEKVFLECVQDMDHENMFWYRQDPGLGLRLIYFSYDVKMKEKGDIPEGYSVSREKKERFSLILESASTNQTSMYLCASSFFSTNEKLFFGSGTQLSVL.

V gene TRBV5-1 combines with J gene TRBJ2-5; 8 bases are shared with TRBD1. The V and J ends lost 4 bases and 0 bases, in that order; junction bases with no gene match: 8. Germline V gives CDR1 SGHRS, CDR2 YFSETQ. This CDR3 comprises 16 residues. CDR3 nucleotides: TGCGCCAGCAGCCGTCAGGGGGCAATAGACCAAGAGACCCAGTACTTC. It is translated as CASSRQGAIDQETQYF.

The J gene is TRBJ2-1, the V gene TRBV3-1 (or the pseudogene TRBV3-2), with 9 bases aligning to TRBD2. Germline V lookup: CDR1 LGHDT, CDR2 YNNKEL (reference sequence). The CDR3 is 15 amino acids. The V and J ends lost 1 base and 3 bases, in that order; junction bases with no gene match: 1. The CDR3 protein is CASSQGGGDYNEQFF. The CDR3 region has the DNA TGTGCCAGCAGCCAAGGCGGGGGGGACTACAATGAGCAGTTCTTC.

This clone was seen only a few times. The chain combines TRBV4-2 with TRBJ2-1; no clear D gene. This CDR3 contains 15 residues. V lost 4 bases to trimming and J lost 3 bases, with 13 bases between them. Germline assignment: CDR1 LGHNA and CDR2 YNFKEQ. DNA of the CDR3: TGTGCCAGCAGCCCGACACCTTCCGACTACAATGAGCAGTTCTTC. Amino acid sequence: CASSPTPSDYNEQFF.